One and the same sample provided the 27 T cell receptor beta chains below, sequenced in a study of identical twins. Using its own MiXCR run on the 5' RACE reads, TCRdb lists one record per CDR3 protein. The table has 150,000 or so distinct CDR3 sequences, 3% to 4% seen once. The specimen sequenced was memory T cells sorted from blood. These receptor sequences come from a man aged 18 to 35 in good health.

This clonotype has a count of ten or more. The rearrangement links TRBV12-3 or TRBV12-4 to TRBJ2-3; no clear D gene. This CDR3 comprises 15 residues. Trimming removed 5 bases from V and 1 base from J, with 13 bases in between. CDR3 nucleotides: TGTGCCAGCAGTAGGGAACCCAAACGCACAGATACGCAGTATTTT. Translated, it gives CASSREPKRTDTQYF.

This clonotype was picked up many times. This sequence joins TRBV11-2 and TRBJ2-5; 11 bases are shared with TRBD1. CDR1 and CDR2 (germline): SGHAT, FQNNGV. This CDR3 comprises 16 residues. Trimming removed 5 bases from V and 2 bases from J; junction bases left unmatched: 7. The CDR3 is CASSNYGTGGQETQYF. CDR3 DNA sequence: TGTGCCAGCAGCAATTACGGGACAGGGGGACAAGAGACCCAGTACTTC. Filled out from reference TRBV11-2 and TRBJ2-5, the complete variable domain reads EAGVAQSPRYKIIEKRQSVAFWCNPISGHATLYWYQQILGQGPKLLIQFQNNGVVDDSQLPKDRFSAERLKGVDSTLKIQPAKLEDSAVYLCASSNYGTGGQETQYFGPGTRLLVL.

This clonotype turned up a few times. V gene TRBV7-9 combines with J gene TRBJ1-5; D is unresolved. V shed 8 bases and J shed 1 base, with 15 bases lying between them. Germline loops: CDR1 SEHNR, CDR2 FQNEAQ (reference sequence). This CDR3 is 15 amino acids long. CDR3 bases: TGTGCCAGCTCCGAGGGTACTGGGAGCAATCAGCCCCAGCATTTT. Encoded protein: CASSEGTGSNQPQHF. Filled out from reference TRBV7-9 and TRBJ1-5, the complete variable domain reads DTGVSQNPRHKITKRGQNVTFRCDPISEHNRLYWYRQTLGQGPEFLTYFQNEAQLEKSRLLSDRFSAERPKGSFSTLEIQRTEQGDSAMYLCASSEGTGSNQPQHFGDGTRLSIL.

This clonotype was detected ten times or more. V usage is TRBV20-1 and J usage is TRBJ2-5; perhaps TRBD2 as D (7 bases). In germline, CDR1 is DFQATT, CDR2 SNEGSKA (reference sequence). V lost 3 bases and J 5 bases, leaving 16 bases between the germline ends. There are 14 residues in the CDR3. CDR3 nucleotide sequence: TGCAGTGCTAGCGTCCGGGGGGCGATGGAGACCCAGTACTTC. Residues: CSASVRGAMETQYF.

This clonotype was picked up many times. This sequence joins TRBV14 and TRBJ2-2; D call uncertain. This CDR3 spans 14 amino acids. CDR1 is SGHDN, CDR2 FVKESK, per germline. Trimming cost V 4 bases and J 8 bases, with 14 bases left between them. For the CDR3, the DNA is TGTGCCAGCAGCCTCCAACCCCCGACTGGGGAGCTGTTTTTT. Translating gives CASSLQPPTGELFF.

This clonotype was counted ten times or more. The chain employs TRBV3-1 and TRBJ1-1, with 7 bases fitting TRBD1. Germline V gives CDR1 LGHDT, CDR2 YNNKEL (reference sequence). V dropped 0 bases and J dropped 3; count of bases not matched to a gene: 7. This CDR3 comprises 16 residues. Written as DNA, the CDR3 is TGTGCCAGCAGCCAAGATCGAAGGGGGCAGGACACTGAAGCTTTCTTT. Its translation: CASSQDRRGQDTEAFF.

This clonotype was observed many times. V and J are TRBV6-5 and TRBJ2-1; D is perhaps TRBD2 (5 bases). Germline V gene data show CDR1 as MNHEY and CDR2 as SVGAGI. V shed 4 bases and J shed 1 base, with 8 bases lying between them. This CDR3 region has 14 residues. Here the CDR3 reads CASSSRGSYNEQFF. Written as DNA, the CDR3 is TGTGCCAGCAGTTCCCGGGGTTCCTACAATGAGCAGTTCTTC.

This clonotype has at least ten counts. The rearrangement links TRBV12-3 or TRBV12-4 to TRBJ2-5, with 10 bases lining up with TRBD1. J lost 9 bases, V lost 4 bases, and 14 bases had no gene match. The CDR3 runs to 16 residues. The chain's CDR3 is CASSSSFGETGGAQYF. DNA for the CDR3: TGTGCCAGCAGTTCGTCGTTTGGCGAGACAGGGGGCGCCCAGTACTTC.

This clonotype was recorded at least ten times. The chain is built from TRBV9 and TRBJ2-3; no clear D. CDR1 SGDLS and CDR2 YYNGEE come from the germline V gene. V was pared by 1 base and J by 6 bases, with 15 bases between. The CDR3 is made up of 15 amino acids. The CDR3 DNA reads as TGTGCCAGCAGCGTACACCCCACTCTCTCGGATACGCAGTATTTT. Protein product: CASSVHPTLSDTQYF. The full variable domain, its missing parts supplied by reference TRBV9 and TRBJ2-3, is DSGVTQTPKHLITATGQRVTLRCSPRSGDLSVYWYQQSLDQGLQFLIQYYNGEERAKGNILERFSAQQFPDLHSELNLSSLELGDSALYFCASSVHPTLSDTQYFGPGTRLTVL.

A word on this clonotype: Given a much more abundant clone one base away, this may be a read error. The rearrangement joins TRBV6-2 or TRBV6-3 to TRBJ2-7; D remains ambiguous. The germline CDR1 and CDR2 sequences are MNHEY and SVGEGT. This CDR3 has 14 amino acids. The CDR3 loop is CASRTPLKTYERYF. The DNA of the CDR3 is TGTGCCAGCAGAACTCCCCTTAAGACCTACGAGCGGTACTTC.

This clonotype was detected a few times. This chain joins TRBV30 and TRBJ2-1; the match to TRBD2 covers 7 bases. Germline V gene sequence: CDR1 GTSNPN, CDR2 SVGIG (reference sequence). The V and J ends lost 0 bases and 11 bases, in that order; junction bases with no gene match: 13. The CDR3 is 15 residues long. CDR3 DNA: TGTGCCTGGAGTGTCGGGACTAACCAACTCCCAAAGCAGTTCTTC. Translating gives CAWSVGTNQLPKQFF.

This clonotype was recorded many times. V is TRBV6-1 and J is TRBJ1-5, with D maybe TRBD1 (5 bases). Trimming removed 6 bases at V and 6 bases at J, with 15 bases between. Germline V gene data show CDR1 as MNHNS and CDR2 as SASEGT. This CDR3 comprises 14 residues. In DNA form, the CDR3 reads TGTGCCAGCAGGTCGACAGCTTGGGGTCAGCCCCAGCATTTT. Protein: CASRSTAWGQPQHF.

The table lists this clonotype with many counts. This chain connects TRBV7-6 to TRBJ1-1; D possibly corresponds to TRBD1 (5 bases). Trimming cost V 5 bases and J 1 base, with 8 bases left between them. Germline V gives CDR1 SGHVS, CDR2 FNYEAQ. The CDR3 totals 13 residues. CDR3 sequence (DNA): TGTGCCAGCAGCCCGGGACCGAACACTGAAGCTTTCTTT. Residues: CASSPGPNTEAFF.

There are many counts of this clonotype. One junction end does not reproduce the germline sequence, and a read error may be involved. The chain joins TRBV9 to TRBJ1-6; D is unresolved. This CDR3 region has 14 residues. Germline V lookup: CDR1 SGDLS, CDR2 YYNGEE. This CDR3 is CASSVVSDNSPLHF. The DNA for the CDR3 is TGTGCCAGCAGCGTAGTCTCCGATAATTCACCCCTCCACTTT.

There are many counts of this clonotype. This chain links TRBV24-1 with TRBJ2-1; D is unclear. The CDR3 is 12 amino acids. V lost 1 base to trimming and J lost 8 bases, with 5 bases between them. Germline CDR1 KGHDR, CDR2 SFDVKD. CDR3 bases: TGTGCCACCAGTGATTTTGGCGATGAGCAGTTCTTC. Amino acids: CATSDFGDEQFF.

This clonotype came up many times. This chain connects TRBV7-2 to TRBJ1-1; possible D gene TRBD1, 6 bases. Trimming cost V 6 bases and J 4 bases, with 12 bases left between them. The V gene's germline CDR1 is SGHTA and CDR2 FQGNSA. This CDR3 has 13 residues. The CDR3 DNA reads as TGTGCCAGCAGTACAGGGAGCGGCACTGAAGCTTTCTTT. It is translated as CASSTGSGTEAFF.

This clonotype was detected many times. The chain carries TRBV5-1 and TRBJ1-4, with D unclear. The CDR3 length is 17 residues. Between the trimmed V and J ends, which lost 4 bases and 3 bases, there was a span of 19 bases. Germline V gene sequence: CDR1 SGHRS, CDR2 YFSETQ. The CDR3 bases are TGCGCCAGCAGCCCACGGGCCGGGCGTACGGCTAATGAAAAACTGTTTTTT. This codes for CASSPRAGRTANEKLFF.

Many counts were recorded for this clonotype. This sequence joins TRBV5-5 and TRBJ1-2; D is undetermined. Trimming shortened V by 3 bases and J by 7 bases, and 19 bases separated the two germline ends. The V gene's germline CDR1 is SGHKS and CDR2 YYEKEE (reference sequence). The CDR3 extends over 15 amino acids. In DNA, the CDR3 is TGTGCCAGCAGCTCTTCCCCGGTGGGGTCGTCTGGCTACACCTTC. Translating gives CASSSSPVGSSGYTF. The whole variable domain, remainder taken from reference TRBV5-5 and TRBJ1-2, is DAGVTQSPTHLIKTRGQQVTLRCSPISGHKSVSWYQQVLGQGPQFIFQYYEKEERGRGNFPDRFSARQFPNYSSELNVNALLLGDSALYLCASSSSPVGSSGYTFGSGTRLTVV.

The table lists this clonotype with many counts. The rearrangement uses TRBV4-1 and TRBJ2-3; maybe TRBD2 (5 bases). The CDR3 is 15 residues long. The germline V gene has CDR1 MGHRA and CDR2 YSYEKL. Trimming took off 2 bases at V and 7 bases at J, with 16 bases between the two ends. CDR3 residues: CASSQTVAPEYTQYF. The CDR3 region has the DNA TGCGCCAGCAGCCAAACGGTAGCGCCAGAATATACGCAGTATTTT.

This clonotype was observed many times. CDR3 protein: CASSVAGIEQFF. CDR3 in DNA: TGTGCCAGCAGCGTCGCGGGGATTGAGCAGTTCTTC. The chain recombines TRBV5-6 with TRBJ2-1; D possibly corresponds to TRBD2 (6 bases). The length of the CDR3 is 12 residues. V shed 4 bases and J shed 9 bases, with 11 bases lying between them. Germline assignment: CDR1 SGHDT and CDR2 YYEEEE.

In this sample, this clonotype turned up many times. The CDR3 DNA follows: TGTGCCAGCTCACATTCGCCCCCCTACAATGAGCAGTTCTTC. Translated, it gives CASSHSPPYNEQFF. The chain has TRBV18 and TRBJ2-1; no clear D gene. The V end was cut by 4 bases, the J end by 2 bases, with 9 bases between. The CDR3 covers 14 residues. CDR1 and CDR2 from the germline V gene are KGHSH and LQKENI. Combining the CDR3 with reference TRBV18 and TRBJ2-1 gives the whole variable domain NAGVMQNPRHLVRRRGQEARLRCSPMKGHSHVYWYRQLPEEGLKFMVYLQKENIIDESGMPKERFSAEFPKEGPSILRIQQVVRGDSAAYFCASSHSPPYNEQFFGPGTRLTVL.

This clonotype was recorded at least ten times. The genes are TRBV4-3 and TRBJ2-3, with 7 bases lining up with TRBD1. J was trimmed by 9 bases and V by 0 bases; bases with no gene match: 3. This CDR3 region has 13 residues. The germline V gene encodes CDR1 LGHNA and CDR2 YSLEER. CDR3 sequence (DNA): TGCGCCAGCAGCCAAGATCAGGACAGGACGCAGTATTTT. This codes for CASSQDQDRTQYF.

This clonotype was counted ten times or more. This rearrangement joins TRBV6-1 to TRBJ1-4; 7 bases map to TRBD1. The germline gives CDR1 MNHNS, CDR2 SASEGT. The CDR3 is 15 residues long. V was clipped by 6 bases and J by 8 bases; unmatched bases: 12. In DNA, the CDR3 is TGTGCCAGCAGCACACGACAGGGTGGGAGAGAAAAACTGTTTTTT. This sequence encodes CASSTRQGGREKLFF.

This clonotype appeared many times. In DNA form, the CDR3 reads TGTGCCAGCAGTGGAGGGACAGGGGCCCAACCCCTCCACTTT. Its protein product is CASSGGTGAQPLHF. The rearrangement uses TRBV2 and TRBJ1-6; 10 nucleotides agree with TRBD1. The germline gives CDR1 SNHLY, CDR2 FYNNEI. CDR3 length equals 14 residues. Trimming took 4 bases from V and 12 from J; bases not matched to a gene: 6.

The table lists this clonotype with many counts. The V and J genes are TRBV7-2 and TRBJ2-1; D is possibly TRBD2 (6 bases). The V gene's germline CDR1 is SGHTA and CDR2 FQGNSA. V gave up 4 bases and J gave up 6 bases, with 16 bases separating them. The CDR3 length is 15 residues. CDR3 amino acids: CASSSGLSVGNEQFF. The CDR3 region has the DNA TGTGCCAGCAGCTCCGGACTATCAGTAGGCAATGAGCAGTTCTTC.

This clonotype was detected many times. This chain links TRBV12-3 or TRBV12-4 with TRBJ2-7, with 9 nucleotides matching TRBD1. The junction had 8 bases not matched to a gene; V was cut back by 5 bases and J by 3 bases. The CDR3 is made up of 15 amino acids. CDR3 region: CASSPWDRVGYEQYF. The CDR3, as DNA: TGTGCCAGCAGTCCCTGGGACAGGGTAGGCTACGAGCAGTACTTC.

The table lists this clonotype with many counts. The gene calls are TRBV7-9 and TRBJ2-1; the match to TRBD2 covers 8 bases. CDR1 is SEHNR and CDR2 is FQNEAQ in the germline V gene (reference sequence). This CDR3 is 16 amino acids long. V was clipped by 5 bases and J by 6 bases; unmatched bases: 12. In nucleotides, the CDR3 is TGTGCCAGCAGCCCGAGCGGTGCGGGAGGTGTCAATGAGCAGTTCTTC. Residues: CASSPSGAGGVNEQFF.